A selection of T cell receptor beta chains follows, all from one sample in a study of cytomegalovirus exposure and HLA in healthy donors. Profiled with immunoSEQ multiplex PCR; TCRdb holds only in-frame clones, not every one. The sample carries hundreds of thousands of clones, 86% recorded once. The sequenced sample was PBMCs. These receptors all stem from a woman aged 18-29 years in good health and CMV-seronegative. Both conserved end residues are part of each CDR3. The D gene is left open where the match is weak. Clone size appears in some rows only: once, few, many, or a class for an expanded clone.

>TRBJ2-1|TRBV27|once|.
CASSFWAGAPEDEQFF
TGTGCCAGCAGTTTTTGGGCAGGGGCGCCGGAGGATGAGCAGTTCTTC
>TRBJ1-1|TRBV19|.|TRBD1
CASRRTGRNTEAFF
TGTGCCAGTAGAAGGACAGGGCGGAACACTGAAGCTTTCTTT
>TRBJ2-3|TRBV14|.|.
CASSQRLTSSTDTQYF
TGTGCCAGCAGCCAACGCCTAACCTCTAGCACAGATACGCAGTATTTT
>TRBJ1-2|TRBV7-2|.|TRBD1
CASSWGQGDWYGYTF
TGTGCCAGCAGCTGGGGACAGGGAGATTGGTATGGCTACACCTTC
>TRBJ2-1|TRBV5-4|.|TRBD1
CASSKTGVGYNEQFF
TGTGCCAGCAGCAAAACAGGGGTGGGCTACAATGAGCAGTTCTTC
>TRBJ1-1|TRBV18|.|.
CASSPLGRQNTEAFF
TGTGCCAGCTCACCTCTTGGGCGACAGAACACTGAAGCTTTCTTT
>TRBJ1-1|TRBV6-5|.|.
CASSYSRGRKTEAFF
TGTGCCAGCAGTTACTCGCGGGGTAGGAAAACTGAAGCTTTCTTT
>TRBJ2-7|TRBV6-5|.|TRBD2
CASRRLAGAYEQYF
TGTGCCAGCAGGAGACTAGCGGGGGCCTACGAGCAGTACTTC
>TRBJ2-3|TRBV18|few|.
CASSPGQEDTQYF
TGTGCCAGCTCACCAGGGCAGGAAGATACGCAGTATTTT
>TRBJ1-2|TRBV2|.|.
CASSDWGANYGYTF
TGTGCCAGCAGTGATTGGGGAGCTAACTATGGCTACACCTTC
>TRBJ2-4|TRBV28|.|.
CASKGQILAKNIQYF
TGTGCCAGCAAGGGGCAGATACTAGCCAAAAACATTCAGTACTTC
>TRBJ2-3|TRBV2|.|TRBD2
CASSNLAGGPSDTQYF
TGTGCCAGCAGTAACCTAGCGGGAGGGCCATCGGATACGCAGTATTTT
>TRBJ2-6|TRBV7-9|.|.
CASSLRQPGANVLTF
TGTGCCAGCAGCCTCAGGCAGCCTGGGGCCAACGTCCTGACTTTC
>TRBJ2-7|TRBV30|once|.
CAWSRLGQPREQYF
TGTGCCTGGAGTAGGCTCGGACAGCCTAGGGAGCAGTACTTC
>TRBJ1-5|TRBV27|.|.
CASSTTGQSFSNQPQHF
TGTGCCAGCAGCACAACCGGACAGTCTTTTAGCAATCAGCCCCAGCATTTT
>TRBJ2-7|TRBV19|.|TRBD1
CASGTGLSYEQYF
TGTGCCAGCGGGACAGGACTCTCCTACGAGCAGTACTTC
>TRBJ1-1|TRBV10-1|.|.
CASSSNLRDTEAFF
TGCGCCAGCAGTTCCAACCTCAGGGACACTGAAGCTTTCTTT
>TRBJ2-3|TRBV10-3|.|.
CAISETDTPPDTQYF
TGTGCCATCAGCGAAACAGATACCCCACCAGATACGCAGTATTTT
>TRBJ1-2|TRBV6-5|medium-sized|TRBD1
CASSYSATGGPTF
TGTGCCAGCAGTTACTCCGCGACAGGGGGACCCACCTTC
>TRBJ2-7|TRBV27|.|TRBD2
CASRVLAGESEQYF
TGTGCCAGCAGGGTCCTAGCGGGAGAGTCCGAGCAGTACTTC
>TRBJ2-7|TRBV19|.|.
CASRPPDSPEGEQYF
TGTGCCAGTAGACCCCCGGACAGCCCCGAAGGCGAGCAGTACTTC
>TRBJ1-2|TRBV2|.|.
CASSEGVRVYYGYTF
TGTGCCAGCAGTGAAGGGGTCCGGGTGTACTATGGCTACACCTTC
>TRBJ2-3|TRBV6-1|.|TRBD2
CASSLGGSGGDTQYF
TGTGCCAGCAGTCTCGGCGGGAGTGGGGGAGATACGCAGTATTTT
>TRBJ1-3|TRBV27|.|.
CASRPVGGLGNTIYF
TGTGCCAGCAGACCGGTGGGGGGACTTGGAAACACCATATATTTT
>TRBJ2-1|TRBV15|.|TRBD2
CATSRGLAGTYEQFF
TGTGCCACCAGCAGAGGACTAGCGGGTACTTATGAGCAGTTCTTC
>TRBJ2-5|TRBV2|.|.
CASSRTMGQETQYF
TGTGCCAGCAGTAGGACTATGGGGCAAGAGACCCAGTACTTC
>TRBJ2-7|TRBV15|.|TRBD2
CATSPGGGVSYEQYF
TGTGCCACCAGCCCCGGGGGGGGAGTGTCCTACGAGCAGTACTTC
>TRBJ2-7|TRBV7-8|.|.
CASSLRPMGTAYEQYF
TGTGCCAGCAGCTTAAGGCCTATGGGTACAGCCTACGAGCAGTACTTC
>TRBJ1-1|TRBV2|.|TRBD1
CASSAYGTGNTEAFF
TGTGCCAGCAGTGCCTATGGGACAGGAAACACTGAAGCTTTCTTT
>TRBJ2-1|TRBV10-3|.|TRBD2
CAISVASGGSYNEQFF
TGTGCCATCAGTGTGGCTAGCGGGGGGTCCTACAATGAGCAGTTCTTC
>TRBJ2-5|TRBV7-9|once|TRBD2
CASSPQAGGIQETQYF
TGTGCCAGCAGCCCCCAAGCGGGGGGGATCCAAGAGACCCAGTACTTC
>TRBJ2-7|TRBV5-6|.|TRBD2
CASSLWFQRGLLEQYF
TGTGCCAGCAGCTTGTGGTTCCAGCGGGGCCTCCTCGAGCAGTACTTC
>TRBJ2-3|TRBV27|.|TRBD2
CASSLFIAGAHTDTQYF
TGTGCCAGCAGTTTATTTATAGCGGGGGCTCACACAGATACGCAGTATTTT
>TRBJ2-7|TRBV11-2|.|TRBD1
CASSPGTGGYEQYF
TGTGCCAGCAGCCCAGGGACAGGGGGATACGAGCAGTACTTC
>TRBJ1-2|TRBV5-1|.|.
CASRETPLNYGYTF
TGCGCCAGCAGAGAGACACCCCTTAACTATGGCTACACCTTC
>TRBJ2-1|TRBV7-9|.|TRBD2
CASSLDAGVREQFF
TGTGCCAGCAGCTTAGATGCGGGAGTACGGGAGCAGTTCTTC
>TRBJ1-4|TRBV28|.|.
CASRDSPATNEKLFF
TGTGCCAGCAGGGACAGCCCCGCAACTAATGAAAAACTGTTTTTT
>TRBJ1-3|TRBV5-1|.|.
CASSPDSSSGNTIYF
TGCGCCAGCAGCCCGGACAGCAGCTCTGGAAACACCATATATTTT
>TRBJ1-5|TRBV5-1|.|TRBD1
CASRGQGENQPQHF
TGCGCCAGCAGGGGACAGGGGGAAAATCAGCCCCAGCATTTT
>TRBJ2-3|TRBV28|.|TRBD2
CASSVGGASTDTQYF
TGTGCCAGCAGTGTCGGGGGGGCGAGTACAGATACGCAGTATTTT
>TRBJ2-2|TRBV28|.|TRBD1
CASSPGQGYTGELFF
TGTGCCAGCTCCCCCGGACAGGGATACACCGGGGAGCTGTTTTTT